Following are 12 T cell receptor beta chains from one sample sequenced in a study of T cells in Graves' hyperthyroidism and ophthalmopathy. There were TCR beta CDR3 regions amplified from RNA transcripts. The TCR CDR3 was amplified in a first-round RT-PCR using the HTBI primer set. MiXCR, applied by TCRdb to the multiplex PCR reads, yields one record per CDR3 protein. The data show about 480,000 distinct CDR3 sequences, approximately 15% seen once. The sequencing sample was made of blood. The origin of the receptors is a woman aged 18-30 years with Graves' hyperthyroidism.

This clonotype occurred many times. The rearrangement joins TRBV3-1 to TRBJ2-5, with D possibly being TRBD2 (6 bases). Germline-derived CDR1 and CDR2 are LGHDT and YNNKEL (reference sequence). This CDR3 spans 11 amino acids. The V and J ends lost 2 bases and 9 bases respectively, with 7 bases between them. This CDR3 is CASSQTGAQYF. DNA for the CDR3: TGTGCCAGCAGCCAAACGGGGGCCCAGTACTTC.

The table lists this clonotype with many counts. The chain combines TRBV12-3 or TRBV12-4 with TRBJ1-1; D perhaps matches TRBD1 (6 bases). CDR3 length: 13 amino acids. The V end lost 2 bases, the J end lost 5 bases, and 9 bases lay between the germline ends. The CDR3 sequence is CASSLWTETEAFF. Written as DNA, the CDR3 is TGTGCCAGCAGTTTATGGACAGAGACTGAAGCTTTCTTT.

The chain links TRBV27 to TRBJ2-7; 13 bases fit TRBD2. Per the germline V gene, CDR1 is MNHEY and CDR2 is SMNVEV (reference sequence). This CDR3 region has 17 residues. V dropped 6 bases and J dropped 4; count of bases not matched to a gene: 12. CDR3 region: CASRGTGGTSGTYEQYV. The CDR3 DNA is TGTGCCAGCAGGGGAACAGGGGGGACTAGCGGGACATACGAGCAGTACGTC.

V usage is TRBV28 and J usage is TRBJ2-7; 8 positions agree with TRBD1. Germline CDR1 reads MDHEN; CDR2 reads SYDVKM. CDR3 length: 15 residues. The junction had 5 bases not matched to a gene; V was cut back by 2 bases and J by 2 bases. Here the CDR3 DNA reads TGTGCCAGCAGTTTAGGGGGACAGGCCCCCTACGAGCAGTACTTC. Translated, it gives CASSLGGQAPYEQYF. The whole variable domain, remainder taken from reference TRBV28 and TRBJ2-7, is DVKVTQSSRYLVKRTGEKVFLECVQDMDHENMFWYRQDPGLGLRLIYFSYDVKMKEKGDIPEGYSVSREKKERFSLILESASTNQTSMYLCASSLGGQAPYEQYFGPGTRLTVT.

This clonotype came up many times. The rearrangement joins TRBV27 to TRBJ1-2, with D perhaps TRBD1 (6 bases). Germline V lookup: CDR1 MNHEY, CDR2 SMNVEV (reference sequence). With 3 bases removed from V and 6 bases from J, the gap between germline ends came to 11 bases. The CDR3 has 13 amino acids. The chain's CDR3 is CASSFRGLNGYTF. The CDR3 DNA is TGTGCCAGCAGTTTCAGGGGTCTGAATGGCTACACCTTC.

The chain joins TRBV11-3 to TRBJ2-3; D is possibly TRBD1 or TRBD2 (6 bases each). CDR1 SGHNT and CDR2 YENEEA come from the germline V gene. This CDR3 contains 15 residues. V lost 7 bases to trimming and J lost 3 bases, with 17 bases between them. In DNA form, the CDR3 reads TGTGCCAGCAAAAGGGGGGATTGGGGGACAGATACGCAGTATTTT. It yields the protein CASKRGDWGTDTQYF.

This clonotype turned up a few times. V is TRBV11-2 and J is TRBJ1-2, with D maybe TRBD1 (5 bases). The V end was cut by 3 bases, the J end by 2 bases, with 10 bases between. Germline CDR1 SGHAT, CDR2 FQNNGV. The CDR3 is made up of 14 amino acids. The CDR3 is CASSLPGRNYGYTF. The CDR3 coding sequence is TGTGCCAGCAGCTTGCCGGGACGGAACTATGGCTACACCTTC.

This clonotype was observed many times. The chain combines TRBV5-8 with TRBJ2-1; D is unresolved. This CDR3 contains 13 residues. Germline loops: CDR1 SGHTS, CDR2 YDEGEE. V shed 3 bases and J shed 5 bases, with 9 bases lying between them. As DNA, the CDR3 is TGTGCCAGCAGCTCTTCAGCGCACAATGAGCAGTTCTTC. Encoded protein: CASSSSAHNEQFF.

For this clonotype: With a much larger clone just one base away, this may be a read error. The V call is TRBV6-1, the J call TRBJ2-2; unclear D gene. V lost 6 bases, J lost 6 bases, and 8 bases lay in between. There are 12 residues in the CDR3. CDR1 is MNHNS and CDR2 is SASEGT in the germline V gene. The CDR3: CASRGSAGELFF. The CDR3 region has the DNA TGTGCCAGCAGGGGGTCGGCCGGGGAGCTGTTTTTT.

This clonotype was seen a few times. V and J are TRBV19 and TRBJ2-1, with TRBD2 matching over 8 bases. Germline CDR1 and CDR2: LNHDA and SQIVND (reference sequence). Trimming at V came to 3 bases and at J to 9 bases, leaving 10 bases not matched to a gene. This CDR3 has 15 residues. In DNA form, the CDR3 reads TGTGCCAGTAGTATCAGGACCAGCGGGGGAGGTGAGCAGTTCTTC. Encoded protein: CASSIRTSGGGEQFF. Full variable domain (outside the CDR3, taken from reference TRBV19 and TRBJ2-1): DGGITQSPKYLFRKEGQNVTLSCEQNLNHDAMYWYRQDPGQGLRLIYYSQIVNDFQKGDIAEGYSVSREKKESFPLTVTSAQKNPTAFYLCASSIRTSGGGEQFFGPGTRLTVL.

This clonotype was detected only a few times. The V and J genes are TRBV10-1 and TRBJ1-2; 9 bases are a match to TRBD1. The J segment lost 5 bases and the V segment lost 4 bases, leaving 8 bases of the junction unmatched. This CDR3 is built from 15 residues. CDR1 is WNHNN, CDR2 SYGVQD, per germline (reference sequence). The CDR3 DNA reads TGCGCCAGCAGTGCCTCGAGGACAGGGGAGTATGGCTACACCTTC. As protein: CASSASRTGEYGYTF.

The sample holds many counts of this clonotype. The genes are TRBV19 and TRBJ2-7; tentatively, D is TRBD1 or TRBD2 (5 bases each). The CDR3 consists of 14 residues. With 5 bases removed from V and 2 bases from J, the gap between germline ends came to 13 bases. Germline CDR1 reads LNHDA; CDR2 reads SQIVND (reference sequence). Here the CDR3 reads CASSSLGTAYEQYF. DNA of the CDR3: TGTGCCAGTAGTTCCCTAGGGACGGCCTACGAGCAGTACTTC. Full variable domain (missing parts from reference TRBV19 and TRBJ2-7): DGGITQSPKYLFRKEGQNVTLSCEQNLNHDAMYWYRQDPGQGLRLIYYSQIVNDFQKGDIAEGYSVSREKKESFPLTVTSAQKNPTAFYLCASSSLGTAYEQYFGPGTRLTVT.